This T cell receptor beta chain was sequenced in a study of response to subunit inactivated influenza vaccine. TCRdb re-called the RT-PCR reads with MiXCR, one entry per CDR3 protein. This table has 800,000 to 1,000,000 distinct CDR3 sequences, about 20% appearing once. The CDR3 extends over 16 amino acids. Trimming cost V 3 bases and J 4 bases; bases outside gene matches: 2. This clonotype was counted a few times. This clonotype was obtained from a man aged 50-59 years who received an inactivated influenza vaccine. This chain connects TRBV12-3 or TRBV12-4 to TRBJ2-3; 15 bases agree with TRBD2. The material sequenced was PBMCs from blood, taken 5 days after vaccination. The DNA of the CDR3 is TGTGCCAGCAGTTTTGGGACTAGCGGGGGGTCAGATACGCAGTATTTT. Protein sequence: CASSFGTSGGSDTQYF.